The sequence of this T cell receptor (beta chain) was determined in a study of T cell responses to AZD1222 COVID-19 vaccine. Method: immunoSEQ multiplex PCR; TCRdb's copy keeps in-frame clones and lacks some. The table lists 150,000 to 200,000 clones, about 91% of them singletons. V was clipped by 4 bases and J by 2 bases, with 11 bases between them. The CDR3 contains 14 residues. Germline CDR1 and CDR2: MNHNY and SVGAGI (reference sequence). Sequences were derived from peripheral blood, sampled on day 0 of MenACWY control vaccination. The clonotype originates from an adult in good health. The chain carries TRBV6-6 and TRBJ1-1; D uncertain. CDR3 DNA: TGTGCCAGCAGTTTGGCTCCGGTAAACACTGAAGCTTTCTTT. It is translated as CASSLAPVNTEAFF.